The rows below give T cell receptor beta chains drawn from one sample of a study of technical replicates of blood from a few donors. Repertoires were generated with immunoSEQ multiplex PCR, while TCRdb's copy carries only in-frame clones and drops some. This sample has 60,000 to 65,000 clones, with about 91% found just once. The sample consisted of PBMCs. These receptors were taken from a human donor in good health. Some clones in this sample may be carry-over from other donors' samples. Each CDR3 is given with its conserved first and last residue. D genes are given only for firm matches. Size is stated for part of the rows, as once, few or many counts, or as a class when the clone is expanded.

D: TRBD1
J: TRBJ2-3
size: .
V: TRBV5-1
CDR3: CASSRRDRAPDTQYF
DNA: TGCGCCAGCAGCCGCCGGGACAGGGCGCCAGATACGCAGTATTTT

D: TRBD1
J: TRBJ1-2
size: .
V: TRBV9
CDR3: CASSDITGQGASYGYTF
DNA: TGTGCCAGCAGCGATATTACGGGACAGGGAGCCTCCTATGGCTACACCTTC

D: .
J: TRBJ1-1
size: once
V: TRBV11-2
CDR3: CASRYGQSNTEAFF
DNA: TGTGCCAGCAGATATGGACAGTCGAACACTGAAGCTTTCTTT

D: .
J: TRBJ1-1
size: .
V: TRBV7-8
CDR3: CASSLSNINTEAFF
DNA: TGTGCCAGCAGCTTAAGTAACATCAACACTGAAGCTTTCTTT

D: .
J: TRBJ1-2
size: few
V: TRBV6-5
CDR3: CASFEWRGGDYGYTF
DNA: TGTGCCAGCTTCGAATGGAGAGGAGGGGACTATGGCTACACCTTC

D: .
J: TRBJ2-2
size: .
V: TRBV27
CDR3: CASSPYRQQNTGELFF
DNA: TGTGCCAGCAGCCCCTATCGACAGCAGAACACCGGGGAGCTGTTTTTT

D: .
J: TRBJ1-2
size: .
V: TRBV5-4
CDR3: CASSLQGIYGYTF
DNA: TGTGCCAGCAGCTTGCAGGGGATTTATGGCTACACCTTC

D: TRBD2
J: TRBJ2-1
size: .
V: TRBV11-3
CDR3: CASSPTSVHNEQFF
DNA: TGTGCCAGCAGCCCTACTAGCGTCCACAATGAGCAGTTCTTC

D: .
J: TRBJ1-1
size: .
V: TRBV25-1
CDR3: CASSEWSRDPTEAFF
DNA: TGTGCCAGCAGTGAATGGAGCAGGGATCCCACTGAAGCTTTCTTT

D: .
J: TRBJ2-7
size: .
V: TRBV4-2
CDR3: CASSPQKGQKAEQYF
DNA: TGTGCCAGCAGCCCCCAAAAAGGACAGAAGGCCGAGCAGTACTTC

D: .
J: TRBJ2-3
size: .
V: TRBV5-6
CDR3: CASSSTTWTDTQYF
DNA: TGTGCCAGCAGCTCAACGACTTGGACAGATACGCAGTATTTT

D: TRBD1
J: TRBJ2-2
size: .
V: TRBV5-1
CDR3: CASSSDRVFNGELFF
DNA: TGCGCCAGCAGCTCCGACAGGGTGTTTAACGGGGAGCTGTTTTTT

D: .
J: TRBJ2-7
size: once
V: TRBV7-6
CDR3: CASSLSADGEQYF
DNA: TGTGCCAGCAGCTTGTCAGCGGATGGTGAGCAGTACTTC

D: .
J: TRBJ1-2
size: .
V: TRBV7-2
CDR3: CASSLTAGNYGYTF
DNA: TGTGCCAGCAGCTTGACGGCAGGAAATTATGGCTACACCTTC

D: .
J: TRBJ2-7
size: once
V: TRBV2
CDR3: CASSIPDEDRRPYEQYF
DNA: TGTGCCAGCAGTATCCCCGATGAGGACAGAAGACCCTACGAGCAGTACTTC

D: TRBD2
J: TRBJ2-1
size: .
V: TRBV5-4
CDR3: CASSPGTSGYNEQFF
DNA: TGTGCCAGCAGCCCCGGGACTAGCGGGTACAATGAGCAGTTCTTC

D: .
J: TRBJ2-3
size: .
V: TRBV11-2
CDR3: CASSLGTVTSTDTQYF
DNA: TGTGCCAGCAGCTTAGGCACAGTAACTAGCACAGATACGCAGTATTTT

D: .
J: TRBJ2-7
size: .
V: TRBV7-9
CDR3: CASNGGTFLEQYF
DNA: TGTGCCAGCAACGGAGGGACCTTCCTCGAGCAGTACTTC

D: .
J: TRBJ1-5
size: .
V: TRBV2
CDR3: CASSEVWGGSNSNQPQHF
DNA: TGTGCCAGCAGTGAAGTGTGGGGGGGCAGCAATAGCAATCAGCCCCAGCATTTT

D: .
J: TRBJ2-7
size: once
V: TRBV27
CDR3: CASRTHSFPEQYF
DNA: TGTGCCAGCAGGACTCATAGTTTCCCCGAGCAGTACTTC

D: TRBD2
J: TRBJ2-5
size: .
V: TRBV11-2
CDR3: CASSRQGGQTQYF
DNA: TGTGCCAGCAGCCGGCAGGGAGGGCAGACCCAGTACTTC

D: TRBD1
J: TRBJ2-7
size: .
V: TRBV14
CDR3: CASSLSGGRYEQYF
DNA: TGTGCCAGCAGCCTTTCAGGGGGCCGCTACGAGCAGTACTTC

D: .
J: TRBJ2-5
size: .
V: TRBV30
CDR3: CAYTGIGETQYF
DNA: TGTGCCTACACAGGGATCGGAGAGACCCAGTACTTC

D: .
J: TRBJ1-2
size: .
V: TRBV29-1
CDR3: CSVEDQGHYGYTF
DNA: TGCAGCGTTGAAGATCAGGGTCACTATGGCTACACCTTC

D: TRBD2
J: TRBJ2-1
size: .
V: TRBV4-3
CDR3: CASSRAGGGDEQFF
DNA: TGCGCCAGCTCTCGGGCGGGAGGGGGGGATGAGCAGTTCTTC

D: TRBD1
J: TRBJ2-7
size: .
V: TRBV4-1
CDR3: CASSPGTGSYEQYF
DNA: TGCGCCAGCAGCCCCGGGACAGGGTCCTACGAGCAGTACTTC

D: TRBD1
J: TRBJ2-5
size: .
V: TRBV4-1
CDR3: CASSPYPDRGGETQYF
DNA: TGCGCCAGCAGCCCCTATCCCGACAGGGGGGGAGAGACCCAGTACTTC

D: .
J: TRBJ2-7
size: .
V: TRBV4-2
CDR3: CASSQVGLGYEQYF
DNA: TGTGCCAGCAGCCAAGTTGGACTGGGGTACGAGCAGTACTTC